One and the same sample provided the 13 T cell receptor beta chains below, sequenced in a study of blood T cell repertoires in COVID-19. Sequencing was performed with immunoSEQ multiplex PCR; in TCRdb, only in-frame clones are kept and a portion is missing. The profile covers 250,000 to 350,000 clones, with 86% appearing a single time and around 13% taken by the ten largest. Sequences were obtained from peripheral blood. The receptor source for this set is a woman between 65 and 79 years old with COVID-19, enrolled during active disease.

The chain employs TRBV18 and TRBJ1-4; tentative D call: TRBD1 (6 bases). V lost 6 bases, J lost 6 bases, and 20 bases lay in between. CDR3 length: 16 amino acids. Germline loops: CDR1 KGHSH, CDR2 LQKENI. The CDR3 region has the DNA TGTGCCAGCTCGCGTAACACAGGGACGGAAGATGAAAAACTGTTTTTT. This gives the protein CASSRNTGTEDEKLFF.

This clone was recorded once. CDR3 sequence (DNA): TGTGCCAGCAGCTTACGGGACAGGAGCACAGATACGCAGTATTTT. Its protein product is CASSLRDRSTDTQYF. The chain has TRBV7-2 and TRBJ2-3; 8 nucleotides agree with TRBD1. Germline values: CDR1 SGHTA, CDR2 FQGNSA. The V gene end was trimmed by 2 bases and the J gene end by 0 bases; junction bases not matched to a gene: 1. The CDR3 is made up of 15 amino acids.

This sequence joins TRBV6-5 and TRBJ2-1; 12 nucleotides align to TRBD1. V gave up 0 bases and J gave up 8 bases; unmatched junction bases: 5. The CDR3 runs to 16 residues. Germline loops: CDR1 MNHEY, CDR2 SVGAGI. In nucleotides, the CDR3 is TGTGCCAGCAGTTACTCCCCGGGACAGGGGGCTGATGAGCAGTTCTTC. This translates into CASSYSPGQGADEQFF.

The rearrangement joins TRBV6-5 to TRBJ1-3; unclear D gene. Germline lookup yields CDR1 MNHEY and CDR2 SVGAGI. V lost 4 bases and J lost 2, with 12 bases in between. The CDR3 has 15 amino acids. As DNA, the CDR3 is TGTGCCAGCAGTTTTTCCCCGAGGGCTGGAAACACCATATATTTT. Protein product: CASSFSPRAGNTIYF.

The chain employs TRBV5-8 and TRBJ2-5, with D possibly TRBD1 on 6 matching bases. This CDR3 has 14 amino acids. V gave up 4 bases and J gave up 5 bases, with 15 bases separating them. Germline V lookup: CDR1 SGHTS, CDR2 YDEGEE. The DNA for the CDR3 is TGTGCCAGCAGCCCGATGGGGGCCGATGAGACCCAGTACTTC. Encoded protein: CASSPMGADETQYF.

V usage is TRBV18 and J usage is TRBJ1-3; a possible D gene is TRBD1 (6 bases). The CDR3 sequence is 17 residues long. Germline assignment: CDR1 KGHSH and CDR2 LQKENI. Trimming stripped 0 bases from V and 0 bases from J, with 12 bases between. The CDR3 DNA sequence: TGTGCCAGCTCACCACCGGGGGCACACTACTCTGGAAACACCATATATTTT. This codes for CASSPPGAHYSGNTIYF.

The V gene is TRBV5-4, the J gene TRBJ2-3; D remains unclear. The CDR3 runs to 15 residues. Germline lookup yields CDR1 SGHNT and CDR2 YYREEE (reference sequence). V was cut by 0 bases and J by 5 bases, with 13 bases left in between. The CDR3 nucleotides are TGTGCCAGCAGCTTGGCTGGCCTCGCACAAGATACGCAGTATTTT. It codes for CASSLAGLAQDTQYF.

The chain couples TRBV2 to TRBJ2-1; 8 positions match TRBD2. The CDR3 contains 15 residues. The germline gives CDR1 SNHLY, CDR2 FYNNEI. V gave up 5 bases and J gave up 4 bases; unmatched junction bases: 7. The CDR3: CASSPLAGGYNEQFF. The CDR3 DNA reads TGTGCCAGCAGTCCCCTAGCGGGCGGGTACAATGAGCAGTTCTTC.

V is TRBV3-1 (or the pseudogene TRBV3-2) and J is TRBJ2-3; 12 bases align to TRBD2. The CDR3 loop spans 18 amino acids. The germline V gene encodes CDR1 LGHDT and CDR2 YNNKEL (reference sequence). J was trimmed by 1 base and V by 1 base; bases with no gene match: 6. The CDR3 DNA reads as TGTGCCAGCAGCCAAGGATGGACTAGCGGGGACGGCACAGATACGCAGTATTTT. This gives the protein CASSQGWTSGDGTDTQYF.

This rearrangement joins TRBV5-1 to TRBJ2-1, with 9 bases lining up with TRBD2. In germline, CDR1 is SGHRS, CDR2 YFSETQ. V gave up 7 bases and J gave up 6 bases; unmatched junction bases: 17. This CDR3 comprises 17 residues. CDR3 sequence reads: CASSPRVAGAASNEQFF. CDR3 in DNA: TGCGCCAGCTCACCTAGGGTAGCGGGGGCCGCTTCCAATGAGCAGTTCTTC.

The V gene is TRBV7-8, the J gene TRBJ1-2, with TRBD1 matching 8 bases. CDR1 is SGHVS, CDR2 FQNEAQ, per germline. The CDR3 has 15 residues. Trimming cost V 5 bases and J 4 bases; bases outside gene matches: 9. CDR3 residues: CASSAQGASIYGYTF. As DNA, the CDR3 is TGTGCCAGCAGCGCTCAGGGGGCGTCCATCTATGGCTACACCTTC.

V gene TRBV6-5 combines with J gene TRBJ2-1, with D perhaps matching TRBD1 (5 bases). Germline V gene sequence: CDR1 MNHEY, CDR2 SVGAGI. Trimming took off 7 bases at V and 4 bases at J, with 14 bases between the two ends. CDR3 length equals 14 residues. CDR3 region: CASTAGPFYNEQFF. The CDR3 nucleotides are TGTGCCAGCACGGCAGGGCCGTTTTACAATGAGCAGTTCTTC.

V is TRBV18 and J is TRBJ2-2; D might be TRBD1 (5 bases). Germline-derived CDR1 and CDR2 are KGHSH and LQKENI. The CDR3 loop spans 14 amino acids. Trimming shortened V by 3 bases and J by 1 base, and 6 bases separated the two germline ends. The CDR3 region has the DNA TGTGCCAGCTCACCGGACATGAACACCGGGGAGCTGTTTTTT. Translation gives CASSPDMNTGELFF.